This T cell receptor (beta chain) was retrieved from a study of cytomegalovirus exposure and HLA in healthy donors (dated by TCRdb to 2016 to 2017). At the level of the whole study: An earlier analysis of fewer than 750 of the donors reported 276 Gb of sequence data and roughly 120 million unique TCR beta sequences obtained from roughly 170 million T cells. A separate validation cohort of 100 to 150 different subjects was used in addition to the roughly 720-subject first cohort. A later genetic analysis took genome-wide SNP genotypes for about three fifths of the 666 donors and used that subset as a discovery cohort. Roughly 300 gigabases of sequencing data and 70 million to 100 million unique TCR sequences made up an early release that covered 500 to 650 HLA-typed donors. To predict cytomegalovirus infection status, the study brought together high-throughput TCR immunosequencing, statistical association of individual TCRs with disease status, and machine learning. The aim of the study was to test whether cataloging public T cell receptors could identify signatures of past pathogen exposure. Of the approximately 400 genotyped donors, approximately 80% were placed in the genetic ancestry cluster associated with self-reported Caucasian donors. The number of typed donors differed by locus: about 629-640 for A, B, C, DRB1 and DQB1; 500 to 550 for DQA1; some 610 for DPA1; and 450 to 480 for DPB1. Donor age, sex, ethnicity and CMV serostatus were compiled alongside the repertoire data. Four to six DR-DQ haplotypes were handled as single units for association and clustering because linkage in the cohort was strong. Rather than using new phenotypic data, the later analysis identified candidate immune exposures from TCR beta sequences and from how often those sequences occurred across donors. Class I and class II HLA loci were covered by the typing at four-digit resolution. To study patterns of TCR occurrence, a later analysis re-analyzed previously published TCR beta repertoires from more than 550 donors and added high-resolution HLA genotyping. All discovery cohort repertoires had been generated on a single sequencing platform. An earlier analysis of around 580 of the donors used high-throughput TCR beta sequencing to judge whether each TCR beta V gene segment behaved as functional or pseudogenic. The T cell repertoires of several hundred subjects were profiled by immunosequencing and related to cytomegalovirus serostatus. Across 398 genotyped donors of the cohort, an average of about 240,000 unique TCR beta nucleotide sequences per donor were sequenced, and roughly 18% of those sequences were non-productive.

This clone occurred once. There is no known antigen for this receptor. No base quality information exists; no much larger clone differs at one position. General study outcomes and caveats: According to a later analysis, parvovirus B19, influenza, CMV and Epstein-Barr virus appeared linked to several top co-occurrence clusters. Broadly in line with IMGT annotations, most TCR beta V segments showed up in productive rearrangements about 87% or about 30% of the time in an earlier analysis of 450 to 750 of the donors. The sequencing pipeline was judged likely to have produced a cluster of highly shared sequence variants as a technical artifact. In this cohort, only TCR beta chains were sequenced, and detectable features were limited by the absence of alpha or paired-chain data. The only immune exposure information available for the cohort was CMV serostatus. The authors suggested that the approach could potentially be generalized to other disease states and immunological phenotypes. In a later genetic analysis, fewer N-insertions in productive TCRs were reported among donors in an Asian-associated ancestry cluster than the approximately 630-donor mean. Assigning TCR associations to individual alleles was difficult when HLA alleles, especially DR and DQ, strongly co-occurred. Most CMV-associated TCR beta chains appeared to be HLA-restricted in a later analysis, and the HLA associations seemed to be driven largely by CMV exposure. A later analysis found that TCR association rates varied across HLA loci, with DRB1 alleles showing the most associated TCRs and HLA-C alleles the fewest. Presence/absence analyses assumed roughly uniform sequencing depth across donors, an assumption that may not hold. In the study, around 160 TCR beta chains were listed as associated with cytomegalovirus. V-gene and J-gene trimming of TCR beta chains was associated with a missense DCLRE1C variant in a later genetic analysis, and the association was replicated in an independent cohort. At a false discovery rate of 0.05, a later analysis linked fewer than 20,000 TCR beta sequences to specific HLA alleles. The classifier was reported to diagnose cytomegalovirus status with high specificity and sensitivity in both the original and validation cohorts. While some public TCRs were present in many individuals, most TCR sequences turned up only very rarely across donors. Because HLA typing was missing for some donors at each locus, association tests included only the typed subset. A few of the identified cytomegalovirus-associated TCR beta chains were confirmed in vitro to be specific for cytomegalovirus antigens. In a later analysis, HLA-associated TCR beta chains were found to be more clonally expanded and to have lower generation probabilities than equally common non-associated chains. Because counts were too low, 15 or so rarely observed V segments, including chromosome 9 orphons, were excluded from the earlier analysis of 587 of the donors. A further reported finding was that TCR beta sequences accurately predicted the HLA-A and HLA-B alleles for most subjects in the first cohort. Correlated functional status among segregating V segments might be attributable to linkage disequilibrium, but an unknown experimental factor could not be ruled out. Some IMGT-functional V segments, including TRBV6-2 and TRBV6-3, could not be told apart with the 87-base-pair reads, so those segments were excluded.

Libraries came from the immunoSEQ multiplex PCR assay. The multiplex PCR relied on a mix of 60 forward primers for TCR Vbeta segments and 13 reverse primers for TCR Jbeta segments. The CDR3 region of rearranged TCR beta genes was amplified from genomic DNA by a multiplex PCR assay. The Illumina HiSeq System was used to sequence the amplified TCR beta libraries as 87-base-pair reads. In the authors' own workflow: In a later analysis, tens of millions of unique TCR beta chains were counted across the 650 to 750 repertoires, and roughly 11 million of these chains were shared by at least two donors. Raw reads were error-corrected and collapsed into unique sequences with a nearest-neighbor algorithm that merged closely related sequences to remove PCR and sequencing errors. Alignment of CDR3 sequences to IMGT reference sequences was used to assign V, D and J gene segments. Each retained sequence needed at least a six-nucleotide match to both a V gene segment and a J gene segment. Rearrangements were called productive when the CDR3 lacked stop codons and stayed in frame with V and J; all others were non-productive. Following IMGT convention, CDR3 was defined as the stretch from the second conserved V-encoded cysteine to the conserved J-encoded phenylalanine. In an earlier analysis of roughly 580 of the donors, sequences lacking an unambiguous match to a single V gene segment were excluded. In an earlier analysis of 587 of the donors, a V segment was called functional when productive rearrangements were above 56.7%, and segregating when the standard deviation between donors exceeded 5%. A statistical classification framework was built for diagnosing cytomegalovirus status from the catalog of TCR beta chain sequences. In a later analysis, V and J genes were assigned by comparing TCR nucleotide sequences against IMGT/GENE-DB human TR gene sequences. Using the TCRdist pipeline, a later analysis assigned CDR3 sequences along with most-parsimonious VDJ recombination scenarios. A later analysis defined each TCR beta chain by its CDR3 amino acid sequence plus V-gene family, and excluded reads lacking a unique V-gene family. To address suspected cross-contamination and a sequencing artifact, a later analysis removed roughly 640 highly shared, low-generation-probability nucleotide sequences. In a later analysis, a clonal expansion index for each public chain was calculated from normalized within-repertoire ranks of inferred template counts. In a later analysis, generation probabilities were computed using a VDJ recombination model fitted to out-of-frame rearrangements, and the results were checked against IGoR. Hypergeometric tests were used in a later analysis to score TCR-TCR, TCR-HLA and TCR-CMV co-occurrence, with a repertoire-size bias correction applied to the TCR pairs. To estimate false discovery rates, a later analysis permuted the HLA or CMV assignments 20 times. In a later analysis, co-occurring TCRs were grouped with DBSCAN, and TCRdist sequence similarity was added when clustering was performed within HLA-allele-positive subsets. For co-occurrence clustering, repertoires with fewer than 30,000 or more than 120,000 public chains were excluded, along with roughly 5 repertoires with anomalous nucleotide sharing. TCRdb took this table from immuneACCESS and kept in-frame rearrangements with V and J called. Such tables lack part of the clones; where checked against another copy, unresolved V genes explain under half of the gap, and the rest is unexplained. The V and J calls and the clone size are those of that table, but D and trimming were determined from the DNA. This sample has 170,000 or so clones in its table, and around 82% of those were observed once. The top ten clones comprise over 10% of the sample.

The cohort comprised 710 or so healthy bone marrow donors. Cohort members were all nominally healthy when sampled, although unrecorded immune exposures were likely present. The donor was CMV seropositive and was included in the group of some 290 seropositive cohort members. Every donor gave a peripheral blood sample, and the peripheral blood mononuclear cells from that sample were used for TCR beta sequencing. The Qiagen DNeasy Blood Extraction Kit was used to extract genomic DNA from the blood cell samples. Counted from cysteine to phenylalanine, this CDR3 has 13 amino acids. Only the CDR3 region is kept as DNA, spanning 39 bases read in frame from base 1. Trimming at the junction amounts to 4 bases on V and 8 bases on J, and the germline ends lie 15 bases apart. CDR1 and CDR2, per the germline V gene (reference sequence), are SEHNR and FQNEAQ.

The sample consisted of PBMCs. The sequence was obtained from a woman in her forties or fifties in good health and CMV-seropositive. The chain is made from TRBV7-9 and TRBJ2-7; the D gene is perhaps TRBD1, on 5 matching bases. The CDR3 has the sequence CASSSGHLFKQYF. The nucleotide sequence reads TGTGCCAGCAGCTCAGGACACCTCTTCAAGCAGTACTTC. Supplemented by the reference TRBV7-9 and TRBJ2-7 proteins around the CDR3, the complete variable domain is DTGVSQNPRHKITKRGQNVTFRCDPISEHNRLYWYRQTLGQGPEFLTYFQNEAQLEKSRLLSDRFSAERPKGSFSTLEIQRTEQGDSAMYLCASSSGHLFKQYFGPGTRLTVT.